Listed here are 28 T cell receptor beta chains from one sample, sequenced in a study of shared clonotypes between healthy human individuals. The table came from immunoSEQ multiplex PCR; TCRdb's copy has only in-frame clones and leaves some out. Here the sample spans about 680,000 clones, around 74% being singletons. Material: memory CD4+ T cells sorted from blood. Subset: CD45RA-negative fraction. The receptors were sampled from a woman under 40 in good health.

The chain links TRBV29-1 to TRBJ1-5; tentative D call: TRBD1 (5 bases). From germline, CDR1 is SQVTM and CDR2 ANQGSEA. V shed 7 bases and J shed 0 bases, with 16 bases lying between them. The CDR3 is made up of 15 amino acids. CDR3: CSAVTGSDSNQPQHF. Here the CDR3 DNA reads TGCAGCGCCGTCACAGGTTCCGATAGCAATCAGCCCCAGCATTTT.

This clone has just one count. This sequence joins TRBV6-5 and TRBJ2-2, with D possibly being TRBD1 or TRBD2 (6 bases each). V was shortened by 6 bases and J by 3 bases, with 14 bases between the two germline ends. The germline CDR1 and CDR2 sequences are MNHEY and SVGAGI. The length of the CDR3 is 15 residues. CDR3 in amino acids: CASSREGGYTGELFF. CDR3 in DNA: TGTGCCAGCAGCCGAGAGGGGGGTTACACCGGGGAGCTGTTTTTT.

J is TRBJ2-2 and V is TRBV27; a possible D gene is TRBD2 (6 bases). This CDR3 has 15 amino acids. Germline loops: CDR1 MNHEY, CDR2 SMNVEV (reference sequence). Trimming pared 1 base from V and 5 bases from J, leaving 11 bases between. The CDR3 here is CASSLLSLATGELFF. In DNA form, the CDR3 reads TGTGCCAGCAGTTTATTGTCTCTAGCGACCGGGGAGCTGTTTTTT.

This chain joins TRBV5-5 and TRBJ2-7, with 7 bases aligning to TRBD1. The CDR3 consists of 14 residues. V was pared by 1 base and J by 2 bases, with 3 bases of the junction left unmatched. In germline, CDR1 is SGHKS, CDR2 YYEKEE (reference sequence). CDR3 DNA sequence: TGTGCCAGCAGCTTGCGGACAGGCGCCTACGAGCAGTACTTC. This encodes CASSLRTGAYEQYF.

The CDR3: CASWAQGGGETQYF. The CDR3 DNA follows: TGTGCCAGCTGGGCCCAGGGAGGGGGAGAGACCCAGTACTTC. The gene calls are TRBV28 and TRBJ2-5; a possible D gene is TRBD2 (7 bases). This CDR3 is 14 amino acids long. Trimming stripped 8 bases from V and 4 bases from J, with 17 bases between. From germline, CDR1 is MDHEN and CDR2 SYDVKM.

The chain links TRBV29-1 to TRBJ2-5; D is uncertain. The CDR3 sequence is 12 residues long. The V gene lost 3 bases and the J gene lost 4 bases, with 9 bases spanning the gap. Germline CDR1 SQVTM, CDR2 ANQGSEA. The CDR3 sequence is CSVEMGTETQYF. The DNA for the CDR3 is TGCAGCGTTGAGATGGGAACAGAGACCCAGTACTTC.

This chain uses TRBV4-2 with TRBJ2-7; 13 nucleotides agree with TRBD2. This CDR3 has 16 residues. Germline assignment: CDR1 LGHNA and CDR2 YNFKEQ. V was clipped by 3 bases and J by 3 bases; unmatched bases: 5. For the CDR3, the DNA is TGTGCCAGCAGCCATTACGGGACTAGCGGGAACTACGAGCAGTACTTC. This gives the protein CASSHYGTSGNYEQYF.

The rearrangement links TRBV11-2 to TRBJ2-3; unclear D gene. Trimming stripped 0 bases from V and 4 bases from J, with 11 bases between. Germline CDR1 SGHAT, CDR2 FQNNGV. The CDR3 loop spans 15 amino acids. This CDR3 reads CASSLDGDSSDTQYF. CDR3 nucleotide sequence: TGTGCCAGCAGCTTAGATGGAGACTCCTCAGATACGCAGTATTTT.

The chain recombines TRBV5-1 with TRBJ2-1, with 11 positions matching TRBD2. This CDR3 is built from 17 residues. J lost 8 bases, V lost 5 bases, and 15 bases had no gene match. From germline, CDR1 is SGHRS and CDR2 YFSETQ. The CDR3 nucleotides are TGCGCCAGCAGTTGGTCGGCGCGCGGGACTAGCGGTGATGAGCAGTTCTTC. It yields the protein CASSWSARGTSGDEQFF.

The rearrangement links TRBV7-9 to TRBJ2-5; 9 nucleotides match TRBD2. Germline loops: CDR1 SEHNR, CDR2 FQNEAQ (reference sequence). The CDR3 is 18 amino acids. The ends lost 4 bases at V and 5 bases at J; junction bases unmatched: 17. The CDR3 is CASSSGLAGQTTQETQYF. CDR3 nucleotides: TGTGCCAGCAGCTCCGGGCTAGCGGGGCAAACCACCCAGGAGACCCAGTACTTC.

The rearrangement joins TRBV28 to TRBJ2-1, with TRBD2 identical over 10 bases. The V and J ends lost 5 bases and 7 bases, in that order; junction bases with no gene match: 11. The CDR3 has 16 residues. The germline V gene has CDR1 MDHEN and CDR2 SYDVKM. For the CDR3, the DNA is TGTGCCAGCAGTCTTACCGGACTAGCGGTGTGGAATGAGCAGTTCTTC. This sequence encodes CASSLTGLAVWNEQFF.

A single count supports this clone. The CDR3 here is CAWSSKGRTNEKLFF. Written as DNA, the CDR3 is TGTGCCTGGTCTTCGAAGGGTCGAACTAATGAAAAACTGTTTTTT. V and J are TRBV30 and TRBJ1-4; D uncertain. Germline CDR1 is GTSNPN and CDR2 is SVGIG (reference sequence). V was clipped by 5 bases and J by 1 base, with 14 bases between them. The CDR3 consists of 15 residues.

This clone has ten or more counts. The chain has TRBV6-1 and TRBJ2-2; the D gene is possibly TRBD1 (5 bases). This CDR3 contains 15 residues. Germline CDR1 MNHNS, CDR2 SASEGT. Trimming removed 4 bases from V and 4 bases from J, with 13 bases in between. CDR3 sequence: CASSGQGWSTGELFF. The CDR3 DNA reads TGTGCCAGCAGTGGGCAGGGATGGTCCACCGGGGAGCTGTTTTTT.

This chain connects TRBV5-4 to TRBJ1-1; 10 positions match TRBD1. After removal of 4 bases from V and 3 bases from J, the junction contained 3 bases not matched to a gene. Germline assignment: CDR1 SGHNT and CDR2 YYREEE (reference sequence). The CDR3 has 14 amino acids. CDR3 bases: TGTGCCAGCAGCGAAGGACAGGGGGACACTGAAGCTTTCTTT. Protein sequence: CASSEGQGDTEAFF.

CDR3 in DNA: TGTGCCAGCGGCGGGGGTGGCAATCAGCCCCAGCATTTT. Its protein is CASGGGGNQPQHF. V gene TRBV2 combines with J gene TRBJ1-5; tentative D call: TRBD1 (5 bases). Germline lookup yields CDR1 SNHLY and CDR2 FYNNEI. V gave up 8 bases and J gave up 2 bases, with 10 bases separating them. CDR3 length equals 13 residues.

The chain combines TRBV7-3 with TRBJ2-1; D remains ambiguous. The germline V gene encodes CDR1 SGHTA and CDR2 FQGTGA. The CDR3 has 13 amino acids. With 5 bases removed from V and 5 bases from J, the gap between germline ends came to 10 bases. In nucleotides, the CDR3 is TGTGCCAGCAGCCCGCACTTGGACAATGAGCAGTTCTTC. Translating it yields CASSPHLDNEQFF.

The V call is TRBV28, the J call TRBJ2-6; TRBD2 might be the D (5 bases). The CDR3 spans 15 residues. V was pared by 7 bases and J by 2 bases, with 12 bases between. Germline assignment: CDR1 MDHEN and CDR2 SYDVKM. The CDR3 region has the DNA TGTGCCAGCACCCCAGGAGGAGCTGGGGCCAACGTCCTGACTTTC. Translated, it gives CASTPGGAGANVLTF. The variable domain in full, completed from reference TRBV28 and TRBJ2-6, reads DVKVTQSSRYLVKRTGEKVFLECVQDMDHENMFWYRQDPGLGLRLIYFSYDVKMKEKGDIPEGYSVSREKKERFSLILESASTNQTSMYLCASTPGGAGANVLTFGAGSRLTVL.

The chain carries TRBV4-2 and TRBJ2-1, with D possibly matching TRBD2 (6 bases). Germline assignment: CDR1 LGHNA and CDR2 YNFKEQ. The CDR3 contains 15 residues. Deletions cut 0 bases from V and 7 bases from J, with 13 bases between. The CDR3 region is CASSQEWRSGNEQFF. The CDR3 nucleotides read TGTGCCAGCAGCCAAGAGTGGCGTAGCGGAAATGAGCAGTTCTTC.

The V and J genes are TRBV25-1 and TRBJ2-1; maybe TRBD2 (6 bases). V gave up 0 bases and J gave up 7 bases, with 19 bases separating them. The CDR3 totals 17 residues. The V gene's germline CDR1 is MGHDK and CDR2 SYGVNS. The CDR3 protein is CASSEYLPGEVGNEQFF. CDR3 sequence (DNA): TGTGCCAGCAGTGAATATTTACCCGGGGAGGTGGGAAATGAGCAGTTCTTC.

This chain's CDR3 is CASSFNSYYGYTF. CDR3 nucleotides: TGTGCCAGCAGTTTCAACAGTTACTATGGCTACACCTTC. The chain has TRBV2 and TRBJ1-2, with D hard to call. Trimming left V 5 bases short and J 3 bases short, with 10 bases between. The germline CDR1 and CDR2 sequences are SNHLY and FYNNEI. The CDR3 consists of 13 residues. Combining the CDR3 with reference TRBV2 and TRBJ1-2 gives the whole variable domain EPEVTQTPSHQVTQMGQEVILRCVPISNHLYFYWYRQILGQKVEFLVSFYNNEISEKSEIFDDQFSVERPDGSNFTLKIRSTKLEDSAMYFCASSFNSYYGYTFGSGTRLTVV.

There are many counts of this clone. This chain links TRBV28 with TRBJ1-2; 7 bases are shared with TRBD1. The CDR3 is made up of 14 amino acids. Germline V gives CDR1 MDHEN, CDR2 SYDVKM. Germline trimming cut 5 bases from V and 4 bases from J; bases unmatched to any gene: 7. The DNA of the CDR3 is TGTGCCAGCAGTCACAGGGGAAGCGGCTATGGCTACACCTTC. Translated, it gives CASSHRGSGYGYTF.

As DNA, the CDR3 is TGTGCCAGCAGTGACTCGGACGGATCTAGAGTCGGCTACACCTTC. It specifies CASSDSDGSRVGYTF. The chain recombines TRBV6-4 with TRBJ1-2; unclear D gene. Deletions cut 0 bases from V and 8 bases from J, with 16 bases between. CDR3 size: 15 residues. Per the germline V gene, CDR1 is MRHNA and CDR2 is SNTAGT.

The chain joins TRBV6-6 to TRBJ2-7; 11 positions agree with TRBD1. The CDR3 covers 14 residues. V was pared by 5 bases and J by 6 bases, with 6 bases of the junction left unmatched. Germline loops: CDR1 MNHNY, CDR2 SVGAGI (reference sequence). Here the CDR3 DNA reads TGTGCCAGCAGTCTCGGACAGGGGGCAGGCGAGCAGTACTTC. It specifies CASSLGQGAGEQYF.

The chain employs TRBV6-5 and TRBJ2-5, with D perhaps matching TRBD2 (7 bases). V lost 8 bases and J 4 bases, leaving 11 bases between the germline ends. Germline CDR1 is MNHEY and CDR2 is SVGAGI. CDR3 length: 12 residues. In DNA, the CDR3 is TGTGCCAGCTGGGGGGGGCGAGAGACCCAGTACTTC. It encodes CASWGGRETQYF.

V is TRBV19 and J is TRBJ2-4, with 11 bases identical to TRBD2. V trimming: 3 bases; J trimming: 3 bases; junction bases outside the gene matches: 10. Germline loops: CDR1 LNHDA, CDR2 SQIVND (reference sequence). The CDR3 runs to 18 residues. CDR3 loop: CASSIGSGRAMGKNIQYF. The CDR3 nucleotides are TGTGCCAGTAGTATTGGTAGCGGGAGGGCCATGGGCAAAAACATTCAGTACTTC.

V gene TRBV4-1 combines with J gene TRBJ2-7; 8 positions match TRBD1. Unmatched junction bases numbered 5, after V lost 0 bases and J lost 7 bases. The CDR3 is made up of 14 amino acids. Germline assignment: CDR1 MGHRA and CDR2 YSYEKL. CDR3 sequence reads: CASSQEDRGREQYF. DNA of the CDR3: TGCGCCAGCAGCCAAGAAGACAGGGGTAGGGAGCAGTACTTC.

This sequence joins TRBV11-2 and TRBJ2-1, with 10 bases lining up with TRBD2. This CDR3 contains 15 residues. V lost 8 bases, J lost 9 bases, and 13 bases stayed unmatched. Germline-derived CDR1 and CDR2 are SGHAT and FQNNGV. The CDR3 sequence: CASFGASGRVSEQFF. Written as DNA, the CDR3 is TGTGCCAGCTTTGGGGCTAGCGGGAGAGTTAGTGAGCAGTTCTTC.

The chain employs TRBV28 and TRBJ1-2; D possibly corresponds to TRBD1 (5 bases). This CDR3 contains 13 residues. Germline V CDR1 and CDR2: MDHEN, SYDVKM. V was shortened by 8 bases and J by 8 bases, with 18 bases between the two germline ends. CDR3 DNA: TGTGCCAGCGCCCTCCACTCCTGGGGGGGCTACACCTTC. It translates to CASALHSWGGYTF.